This note documents a single T cell receptor (beta chain) sequence. These data originate in a study of long-term antiretroviral therapy in people with HIV. Per the germline V gene, CDR1 is LNHNV and CDR2 is YYDKDF (reference sequence). CDR3 size: 14 residues. Germline trimming cut 5 bases from V and 6 bases from J; bases unmatched to any gene: 7. Sequencing used immunoSEQ v3.0 at survey level. Sequencing used immunoSEQ multiplex PCR; TCRdb keeps in-frame clones, though not all of them. Of 17,000 or so clones listed, 75% to 90% are singletons. This clonotype originated in a middle-aged man with HIV. The sample consisted of unsorted PBMCs, taken 4.2 years after starting antiretroviral therapy. This chain connects TRBV15 to TRBJ1-5; 7 bases are shared with TRBD1. The CDR3 sequence is CATSRDRVAQPQHF. CDR3 DNA sequence: TGTGCCACCAGCCGTGACAGGGTAGCTCAGCCCCAGCATTTT.